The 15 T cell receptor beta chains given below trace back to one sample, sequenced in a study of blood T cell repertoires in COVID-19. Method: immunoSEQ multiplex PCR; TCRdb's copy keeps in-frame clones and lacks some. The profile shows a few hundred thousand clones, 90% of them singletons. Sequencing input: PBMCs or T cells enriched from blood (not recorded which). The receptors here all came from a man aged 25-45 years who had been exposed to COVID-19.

CDR3 residues: CASSVQGAILNTEAFF. DNA for the CDR3: TGTGCCAGCAGTGTACAGGGGGCTATCTTGAACACTGAAGCTTTCTTT. The chain employs TRBV2 and TRBJ1-1; 9 positions match TRBD1. V shed 4 bases, J shed 0 bases, and the junction held 6 bases outside the gene matches. Germline V lookup: CDR1 SNHLY, CDR2 FYNNEI. This CDR3 is built from 16 residues.

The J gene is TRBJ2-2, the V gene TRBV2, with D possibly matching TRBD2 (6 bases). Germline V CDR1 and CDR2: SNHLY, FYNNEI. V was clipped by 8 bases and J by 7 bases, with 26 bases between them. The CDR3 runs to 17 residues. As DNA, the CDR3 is TGTGCCAGCGGGGGAGCTCGGGGGACCCTATTTTACGGGGAGCTGTTTTTT. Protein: CASGGARGTLFYGELFF.

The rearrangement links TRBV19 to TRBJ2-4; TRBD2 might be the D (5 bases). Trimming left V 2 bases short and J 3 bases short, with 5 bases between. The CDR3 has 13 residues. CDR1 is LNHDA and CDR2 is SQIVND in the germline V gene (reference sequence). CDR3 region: CASSISGKNIQYF. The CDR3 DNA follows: TGTGCCAGTAGTATAAGCGGCAAAAACATTCAGTACTTC.

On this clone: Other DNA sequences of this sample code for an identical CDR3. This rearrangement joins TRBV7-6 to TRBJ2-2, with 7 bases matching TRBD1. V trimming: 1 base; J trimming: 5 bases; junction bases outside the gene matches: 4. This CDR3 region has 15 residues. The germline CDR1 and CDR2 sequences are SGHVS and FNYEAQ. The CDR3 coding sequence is TGTGCCAGCAGCTTAGGAGGGGGCGGAACCGGGGAGCTGTTTTTT. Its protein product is CASSLGGGGTGELFF.

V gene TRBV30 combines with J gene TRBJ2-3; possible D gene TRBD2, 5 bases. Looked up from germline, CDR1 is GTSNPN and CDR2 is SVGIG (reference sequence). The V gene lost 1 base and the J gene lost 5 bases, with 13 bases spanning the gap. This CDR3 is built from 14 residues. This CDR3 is CAWSGGLRQDTQYF. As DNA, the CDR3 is TGTGCCTGGAGTGGAGGGCTCCGTCAAGATACGCAGTATTTT.

The CDR3 DNA is TGTGCCAGCAGCGTTAACCCGGGACAGGGGTCCAATGAGCAGTTCTTC. Its translation is CASSVNPGQGSNEQFF. J is TRBJ2-1 and V is TRBV9; 10 bases are a match to TRBD1. Trimming cost V 2 bases and J 6 bases; bases outside gene matches: 8. CDR3 length: 16 residues. CDR1 and CDR2 from the germline V gene are SGDLS and YYNGEE.

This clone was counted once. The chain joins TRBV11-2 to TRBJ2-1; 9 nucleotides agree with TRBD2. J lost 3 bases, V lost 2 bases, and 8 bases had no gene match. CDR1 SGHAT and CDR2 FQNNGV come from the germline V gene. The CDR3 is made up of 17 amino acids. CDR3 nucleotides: TGTGCCAGCAGCTTACGCGCCGGGACTAGCAGCTACAATGAGCAGTTCTTC. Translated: CASSLRAGTSSYNEQFF.

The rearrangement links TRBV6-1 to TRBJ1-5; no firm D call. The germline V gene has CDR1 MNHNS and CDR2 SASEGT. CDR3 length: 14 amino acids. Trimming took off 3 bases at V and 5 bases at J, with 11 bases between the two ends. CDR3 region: CASSDGNLDQPQHF. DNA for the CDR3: TGTGCCAGCAGTGACGGGAACCTCGATCAGCCCCAGCATTTT.

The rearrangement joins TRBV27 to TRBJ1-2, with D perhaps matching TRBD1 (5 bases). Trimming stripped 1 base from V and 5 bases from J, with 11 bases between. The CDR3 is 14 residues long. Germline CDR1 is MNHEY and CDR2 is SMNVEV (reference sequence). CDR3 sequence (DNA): TGTGCCAGCAGTTTATTTGGGGGGGGATATGGCTACACCTTC. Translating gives CASSLFGGGYGYTF.

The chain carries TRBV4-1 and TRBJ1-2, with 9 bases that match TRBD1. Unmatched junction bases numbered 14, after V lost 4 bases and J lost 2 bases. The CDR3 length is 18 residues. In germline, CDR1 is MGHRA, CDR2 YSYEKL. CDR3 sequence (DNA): TGCGCCAGCAGCCCGGGTGGGACAGGGAGTAGTCGGAACTATGGCTACACCTTC. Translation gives CASSPGGTGSSRNYGYTF.

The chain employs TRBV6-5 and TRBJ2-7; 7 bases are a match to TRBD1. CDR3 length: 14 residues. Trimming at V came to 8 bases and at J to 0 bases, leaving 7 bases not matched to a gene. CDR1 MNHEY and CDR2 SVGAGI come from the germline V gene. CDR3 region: CASRGQASSYEQYF. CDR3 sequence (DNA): TGTGCCAGCCGAGGACAGGCTAGCTCCTACGAGCAGTACTTC.

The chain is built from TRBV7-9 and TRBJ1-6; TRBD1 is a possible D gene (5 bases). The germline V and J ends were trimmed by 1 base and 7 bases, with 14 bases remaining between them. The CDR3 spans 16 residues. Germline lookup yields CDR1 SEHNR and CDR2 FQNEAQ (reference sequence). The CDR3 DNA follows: TGTGCCAGCAGCTTAGATAGGGGAGGGAGGAATTCACCCCTCCACTTT. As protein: CASSLDRGGRNSPLHF.

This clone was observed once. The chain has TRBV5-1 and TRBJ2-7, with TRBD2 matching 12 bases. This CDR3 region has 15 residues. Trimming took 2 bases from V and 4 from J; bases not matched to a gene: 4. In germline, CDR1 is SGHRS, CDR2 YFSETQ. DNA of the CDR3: TGCGCCAGCAGCTTACTAGCGGGGGGAGCTTACGAGCAGTACTTC. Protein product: CASSLLAGGAYEQYF.

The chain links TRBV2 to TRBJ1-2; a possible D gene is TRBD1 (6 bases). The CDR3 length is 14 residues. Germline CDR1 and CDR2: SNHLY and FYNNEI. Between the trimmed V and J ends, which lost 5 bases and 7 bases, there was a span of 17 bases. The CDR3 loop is CASSSGTSSFGYTF. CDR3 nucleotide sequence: TGTGCCAGCAGTTCCGGGACATCCTCCTTTGGCTACACCTTC.

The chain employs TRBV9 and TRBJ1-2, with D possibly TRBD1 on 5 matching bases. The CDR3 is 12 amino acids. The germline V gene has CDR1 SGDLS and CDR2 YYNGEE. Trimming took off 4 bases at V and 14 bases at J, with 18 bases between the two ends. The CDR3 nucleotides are TGTGCCAGCAGCTCCCCCGGTGGGGGGGTTACCTTC. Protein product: CASSSPGGGVTF.